One sample yielded the 6 T cell receptor beta chains listed below, sequenced in a study of PD-1 blockade in classical Hodgkin lymphoma. Generated by immunoSEQ multiplex PCR, the TCRdb table keeps only in-frame clones and is missing some. Altogether about 30,000 clones are present, about nine tenths being singletons, with the ten largest covering approximately 1.2%. Regarding time point: newly diagnosed, previously untreated cHL patient sample. Using magnetic negative selection, the CD4+ T cells were separated out of thawed PBMCs. Specimen: CD4+ T cells from blood. The receptors originated from a human donor with classical Hodgkin lymphoma.

This sequence joins TRBV4-1 and TRBJ2-3; possible D gene TRBD2, 6 bases. V was cut by 2 bases and J by 4 bases, with 10 bases left in between. The CDR3 is 14 amino acids. From germline, CDR1 is MGHRA and CDR2 YSYEKL. This CDR3 is CASSQPTRADTQYF. For the CDR3, the DNA is TGCGCCAGCAGCCAACCGACTAGAGCAGATACGCAGTATTTT.

This chain uses TRBV11-1 with TRBJ1-1, with TRBD1 identical over 10 bases. Looked up from germline, CDR1 is SGHAT and CDR2 is FQDESV (reference sequence). The CDR3 runs to 14 residues. Germline trimming cut 6 bases from V and 11 bases from J; bases unmatched to any gene: 12. CDR3: CASSLGQGIVQAFF. CDR3 DNA: TGTGCCAGCAGTTTGGGACAGGGGATAGTACAGGCTTTCTTT. Together with reference TRBV11-1 and TRBJ1-1, the CDR3 gives the full variable domain: EAEVAQSPRYKITEKSQAVAFWCDPISGHATLYWYRQILGQGPELLVQFQDESVVDDSQLPKDRFSAERLKGVDSTLKIQPAELGDSAMYLCASSLGQGIVQAFFGQGTRLTVV.

This clone was observed a single time. The chain couples TRBV6-1 to TRBJ1-3; unclear D gene. V shed 3 bases and J shed 4 bases, with 13 bases lying between them. The germline CDR1 and CDR2 sequences are MNHNS and SASEGT. CDR3 length equals 15 residues. The CDR3 DNA reads TGTGCCAGCAGTGAGGGAGGCTATGAGGGAAACACCATATATTTT. It yields the protein CASSEGGYEGNTIYF.

The chain employs TRBV29-1 and TRBJ2-4; D unresolved. CDR1 and CDR2 (germline): SQVTM, ANQGSEA. CDR3 length: 14 amino acids. V gave up 6 bases and J gave up 0 bases, with 12 bases separating them. The CDR3 nucleotides are TGCAGCGTCCGACCCCGATTAGCCAAAAACATTCAGTACTTC. It yields the protein CSVRPRLAKNIQYF.

Only one count was recorded for this clone. The J gene is TRBJ1-3, the V gene TRBV27; D may be TRBD1 (6 bases). This CDR3 spans 15 amino acids. Trimming cost V 5 bases and J 3 bases, with 14 bases left between them. Per the germline V gene, CDR1 is MNHEY and CDR2 is SMNVEV (reference sequence). CDR3 sequence reads: CASSPYGGLGNTIYF. CDR3 DNA: TGTGCCAGCAGTCCCTACGGGGGGCTTGGAAACACCATATATTTT.

This clone was counted a few times. The chain joins TRBV10-1 to TRBJ1-1; the D gene is possibly TRBD1 (5 bases). The CDR3 has 13 amino acids. The germline V gene has CDR1 WNHNN and CDR2 SYGVQD (reference sequence). Between the trimmed V and J ends, which lost 4 bases and 6 bases, there was a span of 12 bases. CDR3 protein: CASSVGAPAEAFF. The DNA of the CDR3 is TGCGCCAGCAGTGTTGGGGCCCCGGCTGAAGCTTTCTTT.